This TCR beta chain was recorded in a study of T-cell memory formation after mild COVID-19 (dated by TCRdb to the early 2020s). Context from the whole study: Most TCR sequence clusters were specific to one of the two donors. The cohort comprised two young, previously healthy adult volunteers, one female and one male. In two donors, T-cell clones that expanded and contracted after mild COVID-19 were tracked by sequencing TCRalpha and TCRbeta repertoires over time. Study-wide findings and limitations: Contracting CD4+ clones appeared mostly in the CM and EM memory subsets, whereas CD8+ clones were enriched in EMRA. Clones that contracted from day 15 to 85 showed balanced CD4/CD8 phenotypes, whereas a second wave of clones that expanded from day 15 to 37 leaned towards CD4+. The study covered only a couple of mild cases, and larger cohorts including severe cases with pre-infection samples were considered necessary. Some responding clones were found in pre-infection memory, which suggests that pre-existing cross-reactive memory T cells took part in the SARS-CoV-2 response. SARS-CoV-2 specificity of the second-wave clones peaking on day 37 was not confirmed.

The germline V end is reduced by 5 bases and the J end by 1 base; junction bases left unmatched: 9. The germline V gene gives CDR1 as SGHAT and CDR2 as FQNNGV. The CDR3 starts with the cysteine, ends with the phenylalanine, and has 16 residues. This entry keeps only the CDR3 DNA: 48 bases, framed from base 1. Ficoll-Paque density gradient centrifugation was the method used to isolate PBMCs. The run used an Illumina NovaSeq 6000. Using 5'RACE with constant-segment primers, TCRalpha and TCRbeta cDNA libraries were constructed, with sample barcodes and unique molecular identifiers added in the process. RNA was extracted from every sample with Trizol reagent. Libraries were amplified in two PCR steps, with a second sample barcode and Illumina TruSeq adapters added in the second step. Libraries were sequenced on an Illumina NovaSeq with 2 x 150 bp paired-end reads. Per the authors' processing: The reads were demultiplexed and collapsed into UMI-guided consensus sequences using migec v1.2.7. With mixcr v2.1.11, UMI consensuses were aligned to TRA and TRB V and J templates and assembled into clonotypes. Expanded or contracted clonotypes were those called significant by both edgeR and NoisET, with noise models trained on biological replicates. For edgeR calls, the thresholds were a false discovery rate-adjusted p below 0.01 and a log2 fold-change of 1. As an exploratory analysis of dynamics, max-normalized trajectories of the 1000 most abundant clonotypes were examined by PCA with hierarchical clustering. The CD4 or CD8 phenotype of responding clones was assigned using the separately sequenced CD4+ and CD8+ repertoires. The public reads were quality trimmed at Q25 with fastp and then assembled into clones with MiXCR by TCRdb, keeping productive beta chains. Identical CDR3 proteins give one entry, which carries the most common genes and DNA. The V and J calls and clone size are TCRdb's, not the authors'. This sample lists about 160,000 distinct CDR3 sequences; roughly 31% were detected once. Together, the top ten hold 12% of the sample.

Details on this clonotype: The antigen this receptor binds is unknown. The sample holds no much larger clone one base away, and base qualities are not on file.

This sequence was found in an adult woman who had mild COVID-19 (a few samples of this study predate the infection). The sample titles of this study are shuffled in the database, so cell type and time point are left out; the donor was told from shared clones. The sequenced sample was PBMCs or a T cell subset sorted from them (not recorded which). This chain is built from TRBV11-2 and TRBJ2-7; TRBD2 matches 9 bases in the middle. CDR3 reads: CASSTHSTSGSYEQYF. In nucleotides, the sequence is TGTGCCAGCAGCACCCACTCGACTAGCGGATCCTACGAGCAGTACTTC.